Each of the 32 T cell receptor beta chains below was sequenced from the same sample in a study of blood T cell repertoires in COVID-19. Sequencing was performed with immunoSEQ multiplex PCR; in TCRdb, only in-frame clones are kept and a portion is missing. The table lists over 250,000 clones, about 89% of them singletons. Sequencing input: peripheral blood. These receptors were collected from a middle-aged woman who had recovered from COVID-19.

The chain couples TRBV15 to TRBJ2-2, with 7 bases matching TRBD2. The trim removed 3 bases at V and 6 bases at J, leaving 7 bases unmatched. The CDR3 length is 15 residues. The germline gives CDR1 LNHNV, CDR2 YYDKDF (reference sequence). The CDR3 coding sequence is TGTGCCACCAGCAGCGGGGAGGGAGACGCCGGGGAGCTGTTTTTT. Residues: CATSSGEGDAGELFF.

The chain carries TRBV11-2 and TRBJ1-2, with 8 bases identical to TRBD1. The CDR3 has 18 amino acids. Germline trimming cut 5 bases from V and 0 bases from J; bases unmatched to any gene: 14. Germline values: CDR1 SGHAT, CDR2 FQNNGV. The CDR3 DNA is TGTGCCAGCAGCGCGACAGGGGACCCTCCCCCTCCTAACTATGGCTACACCTTC. It codes for CASSATGDPPPPNYGYTF.

The J gene is TRBJ2-2, the V gene TRBV12-5; 8 bases are a match to TRBD2. The V and J ends lost 0 bases and 0 bases, in that order; junction bases with no gene match: 6. From germline, CDR1 is LGHNT and CDR2 FRNRAP. The CDR3 covers 18 residues. The CDR3 DNA is TGTGCTAGTGGTTTGGTAAGGAGCGGGGGCCCGAACACCGGGGAGCTGTTTTTT. It codes for CASGLVRSGGPNTGELFF.

The rearrangement joins TRBV5-1 to TRBJ2-1; 11 bases map to TRBD2. The CDR3 is 14 residues long. Germline V gene sequence: CDR1 SGHRS, CDR2 YFSETQ. With V trimmed by 5 bases and J by 8 bases, 6 bases remained unmatched. This CDR3 reads CASSQLAGVDEQFF. DNA of the CDR3: TGCGCCAGCAGTCAACTAGCGGGGGTTGATGAGCAGTTCTTC.

This chain connects TRBV14 to TRBJ1-3; 8 bases line up with TRBD1. CDR1 SGHDN and CDR2 FVKESK come from the germline V gene. The CDR3 has 17 residues. V lost 0 bases and J lost 3; bases outside the gene matches: 7. CDR3 sequence reads: CASSQDPTGDVGNTIYF. Written as DNA, the CDR3 is TGTGCCAGCAGCCAAGATCCGACAGGGGATGTTGGAAACACCATATATTTT.

The J gene is TRBJ2-2, the V gene TRBV2; TRBD2 might be the D (5 bases). The CDR3 has 14 amino acids. Germline lookup yields CDR1 SNHLY and CDR2 FYNNEI. V was shortened by 2 bases and J by 5 bases, with 9 bases between the two germline ends. CDR3 region: CASSEFTGTGELFF. CDR3 nucleotides: TGTGCCAGCAGTGAATTTACGGGGACCGGGGAGCTGTTTTTT.

The V and J genes are TRBV11-3 and TRBJ2-5; 7 bases are a match to TRBD2. Germline CDR1 is SGHNT and CDR2 is YENEEA. Trimming at V came to 4 bases and at J to 8 bases, leaving 10 bases not matched to a gene. The length of the CDR3 is 14 residues. The CDR3 protein is CASSSRTRPGTQYF. For the CDR3, the DNA is TGTGCCAGCAGCTCACGGACTAGGCCTGGAACCCAGTACTTC. The full variable domain, in which reference TRBV11-3 and TRBJ2-5 provide the parts outside the CDR3, is EAGVVQSPRYKIIEKKQPVAFWCNPISGHNTLYWYLQNLGQGPELLIRYENEEAVDDSQLPKDRFSAERLKGVDSTLKIQPAELGDSAVYLCASSSRTRPGTQYFGPGTRLLVL.

A remark on this clone: One end of the junction varies from germline; a read error may be responsible. This chain connects TRBV3-1 (or the pseudogene TRBV3-2) to TRBJ1-5; D uncertain. The CDR3 is made up of 13 amino acids. From germline, CDR1 is LGHDT and CDR2 YNNKEL (reference sequence). The CDR3 here is CASSRGSHQPQHF. The CDR3 nucleotides read TGTGCCAGCAGCCGAGGTAGCCATCAGCCCCAGCATTTT.

The rearrangement links TRBV3-1 (or the pseudogene TRBV3-2) to TRBJ1-1; possibly TRBD1 for D (6 bases). CDR3 length: 17 residues. V lost 4 bases to trimming and J lost 3 bases, with 21 bases between them. CDR1 and CDR2 from the germline V gene are LGHDT and YNNKEL (reference sequence). The CDR3 region has the DNA TGTGCCAGCAGCCCCTTTTGCGGGGGCCCCTCGGACACTGAAGCTTTCTTT. Encoded protein: CASSPFCGGPSDTEAFF.

The V and J genes are TRBV30 and TRBJ2-3; the D gene is possibly TRBD1 (5 bases). The CDR3 length is 13 residues. Deletions cut 3 bases from V and 3 bases from J, with 10 bases between. Germline lookup yields CDR1 GTSNPN and CDR2 SVGIG (reference sequence). CDR3: CAWRWKGTDTQYF. The CDR3 nucleotides are TGTGCCTGGAGGTGGAAGGGGACAGATACGCAGTATTTT.

The chain combines TRBV6-5 with TRBJ1-2; 10 bases line up with TRBD1. J lost 8 bases, V lost 6 bases, and 9 bases had no gene match. This CDR3 spans 14 amino acids. Per the germline V gene, CDR1 is MNHEY and CDR2 is SVGAGI. CDR3 loop: CASSHRQGARGYTF. DNA for the CDR3: TGTGCCAGCAGCCATCGACAGGGGGCACGGGGCTACACCTTC.

The chain has TRBV11-2 and TRBJ1-2; 9 bases match TRBD1. The germline CDR1 and CDR2 sequences are SGHAT and FQNNGV. After removal of 3 bases from V and 4 bases from J, the junction contained 3 bases not matched to a gene. The length of the CDR3 is 14 residues. The CDR3, as DNA: TGTGCCAGCAGCTTCACAGGGGGCCGCTATGGCTACACCTTC. It is translated as CASSFTGGRYGYTF. Using reference TRBV11-2 and TRBJ1-2 for the parts outside the CDR3, the full variable domain is EAGVAQSPRYKIIEKRQSVAFWCNPISGHATLYWYQQILGQGPKLLIQFQNNGVVDDSQLPKDRFSAERLKGVDSTLKIQPAKLEDSAVYLCASSFTGGRYGYTFGSGTRLTVV.

In DNA, the CDR3 is TGTGCCACGAGCCCAGGGCTCTCTGGGGCCAACGTCCTGACTTTC. As protein: CATSPGLSGANVLTF. The chain couples TRBV19 to TRBJ2-6, with TRBD1 as a possible D gene (5 bases). Germline CDR1 reads LNHDA; CDR2 reads SQIVND (reference sequence). This CDR3 comprises 15 residues. V was cut by 10 bases and J by 0 bases, with 13 bases left in between.

V is TRBV2 and J is TRBJ1-2; D perhaps matches TRBD1 (6 bases). The CDR3 sequence is 12 residues long. The V end lost 6 bases, the J end lost 8 bases, and 13 bases lay between the germline ends. In germline, CDR1 is SNHLY, CDR2 FYNNEI. CDR3 nucleotides: TGTGCCAGCAGACAGGGTACTATGGGCTACACCTTC. The encoded protein is CASRQGTMGYTF.

This clone was recorded only once. V is TRBV2 and J is TRBJ1-1; D is unresolved. Between the trimmed V and J ends, which lost 7 bases and 7 bases, there was a span of 13 bases. The CDR3 loop spans 12 amino acids. The V gene's germline CDR1 is SNHLY and CDR2 FYNNEI. The CDR3 DNA is TGTGCCAGCACCAAAAGCCGGGTTGAAGCTTTCTTT. Its translation: CASTKSRVEAFF.

V gene TRBV18 combines with J gene TRBJ2-5; TRBD2 matches at 10 bases. The V and J ends lost 0 bases and 3 bases, in that order; junction bases with no gene match: 7. Germline CDR1 reads KGHSH; CDR2 reads LQKENI. This CDR3 has 17 amino acids. The CDR3 DNA reads as TGTGCCAGCTCACCACCGCGAAAAAGCGGGGGGGAAGAGACCCAGTACTTC. Translation gives CASSPPRKSGGEETQYF.

The chain links TRBV29-1 to TRBJ2-7; possible D gene TRBD1, 5 bases. Germline V CDR1 and CDR2: SQVTM, ANQGSEA. The V gene lost 4 bases and the J gene lost 3 bases, with 13 bases spanning the gap. This CDR3 is built from 13 residues. In DNA form, the CDR3 reads TGCAGCGTTGTGGGTCAGGACATCTACGAGCAGTACTTC. It specifies CSVVGQDIYEQYF.

The rearrangement links TRBV19 to TRBJ1-5; 9 nucleotides align to TRBD1. This CDR3 is 15 amino acids long. The junction had 8 bases not matched to a gene; V was cut back by 4 bases and J by 7 bases. In germline, CDR1 is LNHDA, CDR2 SQIVND (reference sequence). CDR3 nucleotide sequence: TGTGCCAGTAGTACTACCCACAGGGGGCAACAGCCCCAGCATTTT. This translates into CASSTTHRGQQPQHF.

This chain uses TRBV29-1 with TRBJ1-2, with D perhaps TRBD1 (5 bases). V lost 4 bases and J 3 bases, leaving 12 bases between the germline ends. The CDR3 totals 13 residues. Looked up from germline, CDR1 is SQVTM and CDR2 is ANQGSEA. Here the CDR3 DNA reads TGCAGCGTTGGACAGCGAAGATACTATGGCTACACCTTC. This codes for CSVGQRRYYGYTF.

CDR3 loop: CASSRNSRTDTQYF. CDR3 bases: TGTGCCAGCAGCCGCAATAGCCGCACAGATACGCAGTATTTT. The rearrangement uses TRBV7-3 and TRBJ2-3; D unclear. The V end was cut by 5 bases, the J end by 1 base, with 10 bases between. Germline V gene data show CDR1 as SGHTA and CDR2 as FQGTGA. The length of the CDR3 is 14 residues. The full variable domain, with the rest looked up from reference TRBV7-3 and TRBJ2-3, is GAGVSQTPSNKVTEKGKYVELRCDPISGHTALYWYRQSLGQGPEFLIYFQGTGAADDSGLPNDRFFAVRPEGSVSTLKIQRTERGDSAVYLCASSRNSRTDTQYFGPGTRLTVL.

V gene TRBV7-3 combines with J gene TRBJ1-2; D possibly corresponds to TRBD1 (6 bases). Germline CDR1 is SGHTA and CDR2 is FQGTGA. V lost 6 bases and J lost 4, with 18 bases in between. The CDR3 contains 15 residues. DNA of the CDR3: TGTGCCAGCAGTCGCCCCGGGGGGCGCGTCTATGGCTACACCTTC. It is translated as CASSRPGGRVYGYTF. Looking up the rest from reference TRBV7-3 and TRBJ1-2 gives the full variable domain: GAGVSQTPSNKVTEKGKYVELRCDPISGHTALYWYRQSLGQGPEFLIYFQGTGAADDSGLPNDRFFAVRPEGSVSTLKIQRTERGDSAVYLCASSRPGGRVYGYTFGSGTRLTVV.

The V and J genes are TRBV24-1 and TRBJ2-1, with TRBD2 identical over 8 bases. Trimming at V came to 3 bases and at J to 6 bases, leaving 9 bases not matched to a gene. The germline V gene has CDR1 KGHDR and CDR2 SFDVKD. This CDR3 is 16 amino acids long. The CDR3 spells CATSDTGTRIANEQFF. The CDR3 region has the DNA TGTGCCACCAGTGATACCGGGACTAGGATAGCCAATGAGCAGTTCTTC.

Turning to this clone: This CDR3 fails to terminate in the conserved phenylalanine or tryptophan, so it likely reflects a read error. The DNA is left out, because the CDR3 cannot be placed on it with certainty; the CDR3 is given as TCRdb lists it. V usage is TRBV29-1 and J usage is TRBJ2-7; the table's D call, TRBD1, was not checked against the DNA. The CDR3 region is 12 residues in length, termini included. Germline V gene data show CDR1 as SQVTM and CDR2 as ANQGSEA. The chain's CDR3 is CSVLIVTGAPLI.

The chain carries TRBV24-1 and TRBJ2-5; 7 positions match TRBD1. V lost 5 bases to trimming and J lost 0 bases; unmatched junction nucleotides: 5. This CDR3 region has 15 residues. CDR1 and CDR2 from the germline V gene are KGHDR and SFDVKD. CDR3 residues: CATSASGQDQETQYF. CDR3 sequence (DNA): TGTGCCACCAGTGCCAGCGGACAGGACCAAGAGACCCAGTACTTC.

V gene TRBV5-6 combines with J gene TRBJ2-5, with 9 bases aligning to TRBD1. V gave up 5 bases and J gave up 0 bases; unmatched junction bases: 17. This CDR3 contains 19 residues. CDR1 and CDR2 (germline): SGHDT, YYEEEE. CDR3 protein: CASSPDPGQGLPYQETQYF. CDR3 nucleotide sequence: TGTGCCAGCAGTCCCGATCCGGGACAGGGTTTGCCGTACCAAGAGACCCAGTACTTC.

The chain recombines TRBV5-4 with TRBJ2-1; the D is unclear. The CDR3 is 11 residues long. Deletions cut 4 bases from V and 5 bases from J, with 4 bases between. Germline CDR1 and CDR2: SGHNT and YYREEE (reference sequence). The CDR3: CASSLNNEQFF. CDR3 nucleotides: TGTGCCAGCAGCCTAAACAATGAGCAGTTCTTC. The full variable domain, rest sourced from reference TRBV5-4 and TRBJ2-1, is ETGVTQSPTHLIKTRGQQVTLRCSSQSGHNTVSWYQQALGQGPQFIFQYYREEENGRGNFPPRFSGLQFPNYSSELNVNALELDDSALYLCASSLNNEQFFGPGTRLTVL.

The gene calls are TRBV10-3 and TRBJ2-2; weak D call: TRBD1 (5 bases). V was trimmed by 2 bases and J by 3 bases, leaving 10 bases between them. Germline loops: CDR1 ENHRY, CDR2 SYGVKD. The CDR3 runs 15 residues. This CDR3 reads CAISETGRDTGELFF. The CDR3, as DNA: TGTGCCATCAGTGAGACAGGACGGGACACCGGGGAGCTGTTTTTT.

This clone has a single count. This rearrangement joins TRBV5-1 to TRBJ1-1; weak D call: TRBD1 (5 bases). CDR3 length: 15 residues. V lost 2 bases and J lost 5, with 16 bases in between. Germline V gene sequence: CDR1 SGHRS, CDR2 YFSETQ. For the CDR3, the DNA is TGCGCCAGCAGCTTCGCGGGGGGTGGAGGAACTGAAGCTTTCTTT. It specifies CASSFAGGGGTEAFF.

The CDR3 region is CASLKGTTPPEQYF. The CDR3 DNA follows: TGTGCCTCCCTTAAGGGGACAACCCCACCCGAGCAGTACTTC. This chain uses TRBV3-1 (or the pseudogene TRBV3-2) with TRBJ2-7; D possibly corresponds to TRBD1 (6 bases). V lost 11 bases, J lost 6 bases, and 23 bases lay in between. The CDR3 has 14 residues. The germline V gene has CDR1 LGHDT and CDR2 YNNKEL (reference sequence).

As for this clone: Other DNA sequences in this specimen translate into the identical CDR3. The genes are TRBV5-1 and TRBJ2-5; 8 bases are a match to TRBD1. Germline V CDR1 and CDR2: SGHRS, YFSETQ. This CDR3 is built from 14 residues. The ends lost 2 bases at V and 2 bases at J; junction bases unmatched: 2. CDR3 coding DNA: TGCGCCAGCAGCTTAAGGACAGGGCAAGAGACCCAGTACTTC. Translated, it gives CASSLRTGQETQYF.

Of note for this clone: A junction boundary mismatches the germline segment, possibly from a read error. V gene TRBV24-1 combines with J gene TRBJ2-5; D might be TRBD1 (6 bases). Germline assignment: CDR1 KGHDR and CDR2 SFDVKD. The CDR3 is 14 residues long. The CDR3 DNA reads as TGTGCCACCAGTGATGCGGACAGACAAGCGACCCAGTACTTC. Protein sequence: CATSDADRQATQYF.

The V call is TRBV5-8, the J call TRBJ1-5; D perhaps matches TRBD1 (5 bases). This CDR3 is built from 18 residues. V was shortened by 0 bases and J by 0 bases, with 16 bases between the two germline ends. Per germline, CDR1 SGHTS and CDR2 YDEGEE. The CDR3 coding sequence is TGTGCCAGCAGCTTGGCCCCCCGGGGGAGTTATAGCAATCAGCCCCAGCATTTT. Its protein is CASSLAPRGSYSNQPQHF.